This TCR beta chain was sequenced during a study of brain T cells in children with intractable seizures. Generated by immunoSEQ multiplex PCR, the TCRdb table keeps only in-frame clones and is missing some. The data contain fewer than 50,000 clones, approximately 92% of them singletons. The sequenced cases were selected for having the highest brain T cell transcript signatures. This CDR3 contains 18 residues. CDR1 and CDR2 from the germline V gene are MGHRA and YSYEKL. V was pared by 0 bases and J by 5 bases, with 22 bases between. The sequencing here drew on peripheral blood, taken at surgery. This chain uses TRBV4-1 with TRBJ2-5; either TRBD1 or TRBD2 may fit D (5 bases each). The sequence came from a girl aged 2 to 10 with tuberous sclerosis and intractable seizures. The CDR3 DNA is TGCGCCAGCAGCCAAGATCGGTCTGACTGGCGAGGGGACGAGACCCAGTACTTC. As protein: CASSQDRSDWRGDETQYF.